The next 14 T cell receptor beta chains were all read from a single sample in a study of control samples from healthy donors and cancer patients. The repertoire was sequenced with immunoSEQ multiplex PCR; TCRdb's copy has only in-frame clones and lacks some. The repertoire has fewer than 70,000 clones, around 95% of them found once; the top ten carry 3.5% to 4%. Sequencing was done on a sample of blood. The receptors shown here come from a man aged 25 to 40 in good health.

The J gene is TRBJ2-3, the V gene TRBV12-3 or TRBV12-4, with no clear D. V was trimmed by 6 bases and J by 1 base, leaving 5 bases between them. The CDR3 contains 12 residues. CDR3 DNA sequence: TGTGCCAGCAGCCCTGGCACAGATACGCAGTATTTT. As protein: CASSPGTDTQYF.

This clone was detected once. CDR3 sequence: CASSLSFVSSTDTQYF. The CDR3, as DNA: TGCGCCAGCAGCTTAAGTTTTGTTTCCAGCACAGATACGCAGTATTTT. The genes are TRBV4-1 and TRBJ2-3; the D is unclear. Trimming shortened V by 5 bases and J by 0 bases, and 15 bases separated the two germline ends. Germline values: CDR1 MGHRA, CDR2 YSYEKL. The CDR3 has 16 amino acids.

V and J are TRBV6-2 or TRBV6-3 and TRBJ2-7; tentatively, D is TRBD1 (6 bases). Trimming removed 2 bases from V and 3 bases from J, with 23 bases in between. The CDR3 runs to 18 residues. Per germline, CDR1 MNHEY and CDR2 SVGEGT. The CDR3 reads CASSYTPDRARTFYEQYF. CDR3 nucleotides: TGTGCCAGCAGTTACACCCCGGACAGAGCTAGGACCTTCTACGAGCAGTACTTC.

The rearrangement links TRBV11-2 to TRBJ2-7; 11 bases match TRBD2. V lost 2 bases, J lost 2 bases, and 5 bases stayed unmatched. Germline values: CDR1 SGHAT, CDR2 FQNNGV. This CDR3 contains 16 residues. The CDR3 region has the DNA TGTGCCAGCAGCTTAAGCACTAGCGGGAGTACCTACGAGCAGTACTTC. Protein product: CASSLSTSGSTYEQYF.

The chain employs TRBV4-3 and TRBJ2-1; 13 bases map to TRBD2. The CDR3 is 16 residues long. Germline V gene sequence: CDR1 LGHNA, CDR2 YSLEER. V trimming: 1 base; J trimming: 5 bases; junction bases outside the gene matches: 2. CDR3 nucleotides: TGCGCCAGCAGCCAAGGACTAGCGGGGGGAAACAATGAGCAGTTCTTC. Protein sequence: CASSQGLAGGNNEQFF.

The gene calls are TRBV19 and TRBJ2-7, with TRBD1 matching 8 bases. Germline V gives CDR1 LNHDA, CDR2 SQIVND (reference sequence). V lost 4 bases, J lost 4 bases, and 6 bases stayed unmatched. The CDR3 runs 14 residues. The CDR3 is CASSSGTGPYEQYF. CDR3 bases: TGTGCCAGTAGTAGTGGGACAGGCCCTTACGAGCAGTACTTC.

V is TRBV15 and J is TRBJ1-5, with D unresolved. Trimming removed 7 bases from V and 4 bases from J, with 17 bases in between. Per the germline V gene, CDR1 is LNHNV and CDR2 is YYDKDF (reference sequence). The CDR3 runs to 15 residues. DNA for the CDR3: TGTGCCACCAACACGAATAACGAGGGAAATCAGCCCCAGCATTTT. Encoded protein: CATNTNNEGNQPQHF. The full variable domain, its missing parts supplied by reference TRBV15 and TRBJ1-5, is DAMVIQNPRYQVTQFGKPVTLSCSQTLNHNVMYWYQQKSSQAPKLLFHYYDKDFNNEADTPDNFQSRRPNTSFCFLDIRSPGLGDTAMYLCATNTNNEGNQPQHFGDGTRLSIL.

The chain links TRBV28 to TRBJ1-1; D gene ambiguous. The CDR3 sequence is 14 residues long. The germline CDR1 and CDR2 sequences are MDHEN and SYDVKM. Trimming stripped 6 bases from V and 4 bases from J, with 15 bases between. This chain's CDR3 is CASSRPSIRTEAFF. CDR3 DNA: TGTGCCAGCAGCCGGCCCTCCATTCGCACTGAAGCTTTCTTT.

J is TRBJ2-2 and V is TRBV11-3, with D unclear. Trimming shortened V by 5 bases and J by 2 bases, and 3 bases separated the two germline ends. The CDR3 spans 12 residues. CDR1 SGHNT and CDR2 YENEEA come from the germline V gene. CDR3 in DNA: TGTGCCAGCAGCCTCAACACCGGGGAGCTGTTTTTT. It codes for CASSLNTGELFF.

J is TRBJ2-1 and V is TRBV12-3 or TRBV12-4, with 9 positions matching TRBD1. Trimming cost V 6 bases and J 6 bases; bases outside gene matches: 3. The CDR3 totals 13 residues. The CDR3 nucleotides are TGTGCCAGCAGGCCACAGGGGGCCAATGAGCAGTTCTTC. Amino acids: CASRPQGANEQFF.

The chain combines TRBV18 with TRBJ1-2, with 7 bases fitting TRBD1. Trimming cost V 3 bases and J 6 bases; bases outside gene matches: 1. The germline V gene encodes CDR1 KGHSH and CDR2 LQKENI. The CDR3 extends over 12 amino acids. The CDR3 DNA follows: TGTGCCAGCTCACCGACAGGGAATGGCTACACCTTC. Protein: CASSPTGNGYTF.

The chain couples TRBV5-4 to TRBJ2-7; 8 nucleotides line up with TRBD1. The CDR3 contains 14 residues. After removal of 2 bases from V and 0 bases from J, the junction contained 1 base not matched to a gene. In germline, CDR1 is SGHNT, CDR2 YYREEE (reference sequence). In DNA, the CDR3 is TGTGCCAGCAGCTTAGGACAGGGCTCCTACGAGCAGTACTTC. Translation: CASSLGQGSYEQYF.

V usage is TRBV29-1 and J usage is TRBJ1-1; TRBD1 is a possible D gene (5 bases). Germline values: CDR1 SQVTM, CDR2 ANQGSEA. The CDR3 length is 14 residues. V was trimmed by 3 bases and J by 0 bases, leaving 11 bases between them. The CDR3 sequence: CSVDKGPLNTEAFF. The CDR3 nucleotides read TGCAGCGTTGATAAGGGACCGCTGAACACTGAAGCTTTCTTT. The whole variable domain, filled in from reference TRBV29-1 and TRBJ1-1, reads SAVISQKPSRDICQRGTSLTIQCQVDSQVTMMFWYRQQPGQSLTLIATANQGSEATYESGFVIDKFPISRPNLTFSTLTVSNMSPEDSSIYLCSVDKGPLNTEAFFGQGTRLTVV.

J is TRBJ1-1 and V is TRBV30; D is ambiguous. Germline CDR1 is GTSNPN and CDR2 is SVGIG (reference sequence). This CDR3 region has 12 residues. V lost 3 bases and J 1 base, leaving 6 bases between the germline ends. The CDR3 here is CAWRPSNTEAFF. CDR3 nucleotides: TGTGCCTGGAGACCTTCGAACACTGAAGCTTTCTTT.